The following is a T cell receptor (beta chain) sequence with its context. Its antigen is still unknown. TCRdb's table, derived via immunoSEQ multiplex PCR, lists solely in-frame clones and lacks some. Of millions of clones listed, roughly nine tenths were seen once; the top ten hold around 0.15%. CDR3 size: 13 residues. Trimming took off 3 bases at V and 5 bases at J, with 7 bases between the two ends. Germline loops: CDR1 KGHSH, CDR2 LQKENI. This sample was taken from a study of shared clonotypes between healthy human individuals. Investigators divided CD4+ cells into CD45RA+ naive and CD45RA-negative memory subsets. General observations from the study: An anticipated effect of sequencing depth on clonotype sharing among donors was recognized.

This sequence was found in a young man in good health. V and J are TRBV18 and TRBJ2-2, with D uncertain. The sequenced sample was naive CD4+ T cells sorted from blood. Subset: CD45RA+ positively selected. The CDR3 DNA sequence: TGTGCCAGCTCACCTGACGAAACCGGGGAGCTGTTTTTT. It yields the protein CASSPDETGELFF.